This T cell receptor beta chain derives from a study of cytomegalovirus exposure and HLA in healthy donors. The wider study: Early on, a data release was issued that held 80 million to 90 million unique TCRs from HLA-typed donors.

Germline V CDR1 and CDR2: MNHEY, SVGAGI. The germline V and J ends were trimmed by 0 bases and 4 bases, with 13 bases remaining between them. The CDR3 is made up of 15 amino acids. Primers: 60 Vbeta forward and 13 Jbeta reverse. Profiled with immunoSEQ multiplex PCR; TCRdb holds only in-frame clones, not every one. The sample gives approximately 210,000 clones, about 80% of which show up once; roughly 6% is in the top ten. The sample consisted of PBMCs. The chain recombines TRBV6-5 with TRBJ2-7; D is uncertain. The source of this sequence is a man aged 40-49 years in good health and CMV-seropositive. The CDR3 reads CASSYSRGALYEQYF. As DNA, the CDR3 is TGTGCCAGCAGTTACTCTCGAGGTGCCCTTTACGAGCAGTACTTC.